The clone carrying this T cell receptor (beta chain) was found once. The data were obtained in a study of CD8 T cells in Susac syndrome. Germline CDR1 reads GTSNPN; CDR2 reads SVGIG (reference sequence). The CDR3 runs 16 residues. V gave up 4 bases and J gave up 3 bases; unmatched junction bases: 12. Sequencing of TCR beta, carried out with a high-throughput approach, was applied to CD8+ and CD4+ T cells from the blood. The CD8+ and CD4+ T cells were negatively isolated, with the TEMRA cells enriched by FACS. The RNA input was roughly 0.45 to 1 ug, and it was reverse transcribed with random hexamers. The authors amplified TCR beta CDR3 across 54 Vbeta and 13 Jbeta using immunoSEQ multiplex PCR. In TCRdb, the immunoSEQ multiplex PCR reads were re-called with MiXCR into one record per CDR3 protein. The sample lists 330,000 or so distinct CDR3 sequences; about 82% were seen once.

Sequencing used CD8+ T cells from PBMCs. The sequence was collected from a human donor with multiple sclerosis. V and J are TRBV30 and TRBJ1-1; 9 nucleotides line up with TRBD1. This chain's CDR3 is CAWTFYGRQGDTEAFF. CDR3 bases: TGTGCCTGGACCTTCTACGGGAGACAGGGGGACACTGAAGCTTTCTTT.